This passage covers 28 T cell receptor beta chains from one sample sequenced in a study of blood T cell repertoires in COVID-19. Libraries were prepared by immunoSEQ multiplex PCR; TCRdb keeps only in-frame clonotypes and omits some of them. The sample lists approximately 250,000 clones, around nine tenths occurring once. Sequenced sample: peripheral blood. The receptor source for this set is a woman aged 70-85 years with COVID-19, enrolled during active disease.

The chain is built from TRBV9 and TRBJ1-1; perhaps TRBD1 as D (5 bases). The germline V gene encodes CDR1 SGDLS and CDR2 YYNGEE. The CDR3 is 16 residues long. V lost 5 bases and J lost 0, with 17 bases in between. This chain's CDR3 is CASSRTTGGMNTEAFF. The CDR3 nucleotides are TGTGCCAGCAGTAGGACCACGGGGGGGATGAACACTGAAGCTTTCTTT.

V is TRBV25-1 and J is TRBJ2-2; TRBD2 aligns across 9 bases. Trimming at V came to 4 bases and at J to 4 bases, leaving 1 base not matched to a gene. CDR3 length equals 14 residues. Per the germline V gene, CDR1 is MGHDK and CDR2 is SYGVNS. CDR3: CASSASGITGELFF. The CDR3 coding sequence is TGTGCCAGCAGTGCTAGCGGGATCACCGGGGAGCTGTTTTTT.

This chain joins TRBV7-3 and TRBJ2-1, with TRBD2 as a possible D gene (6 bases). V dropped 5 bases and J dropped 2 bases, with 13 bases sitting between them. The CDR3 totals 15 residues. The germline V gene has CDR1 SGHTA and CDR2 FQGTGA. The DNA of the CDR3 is TGTGCCAGCAGCATTAGCGGTCCTGCCTACAATGAGCAGTTCTTC. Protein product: CASSISGPAYNEQFF.

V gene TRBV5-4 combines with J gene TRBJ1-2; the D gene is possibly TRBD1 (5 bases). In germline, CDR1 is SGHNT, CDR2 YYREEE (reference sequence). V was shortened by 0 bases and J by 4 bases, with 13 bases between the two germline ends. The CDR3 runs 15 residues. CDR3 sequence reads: CASSLAGGVSYGYTF. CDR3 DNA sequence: TGTGCCAGCAGCTTGGCGGGGGGGGTCAGCTATGGCTACACCTTC.

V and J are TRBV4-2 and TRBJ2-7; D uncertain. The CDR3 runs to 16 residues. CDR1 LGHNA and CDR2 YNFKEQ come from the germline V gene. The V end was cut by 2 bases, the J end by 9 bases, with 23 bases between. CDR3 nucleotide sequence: TGTGCCAGCAGCCAAATACCTCCCGCCCCCTCTATTGGGCAGTACTTC. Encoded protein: CASSQIPPAPSIGQYF.

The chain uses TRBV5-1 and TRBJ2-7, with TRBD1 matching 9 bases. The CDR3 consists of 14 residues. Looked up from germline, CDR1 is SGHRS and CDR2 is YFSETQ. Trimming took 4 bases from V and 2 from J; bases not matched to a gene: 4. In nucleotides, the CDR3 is TGCGCCAGCAGCATACAGGGGGCTCCCTACGAGCAGTACTTC. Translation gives CASSIQGAPYEQYF. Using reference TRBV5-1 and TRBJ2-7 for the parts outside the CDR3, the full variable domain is KAGVTQTPRYLIKTRGQQVTLSCSPISGHRSVSWYQQTPGQGLQFLFEYFSETQRNKGNFPGRFSGRQFSNSRSEMNVSTLELGDSALYLCASSIQGAPYEQYFGPGTRLTVT.

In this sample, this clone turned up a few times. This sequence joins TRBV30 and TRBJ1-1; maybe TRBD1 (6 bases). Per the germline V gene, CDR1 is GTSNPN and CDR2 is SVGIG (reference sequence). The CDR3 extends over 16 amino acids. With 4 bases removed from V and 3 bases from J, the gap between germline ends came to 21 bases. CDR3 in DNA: TGTGCCTGGAAGGGTCGTTTAGGACAGATCGACACTGAAGCTTTCTTT. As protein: CAWKGRLGQIDTEAFF.

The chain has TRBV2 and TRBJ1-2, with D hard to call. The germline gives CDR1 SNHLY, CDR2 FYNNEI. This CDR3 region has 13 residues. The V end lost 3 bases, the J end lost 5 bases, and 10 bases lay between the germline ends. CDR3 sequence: CASSDGPVYGYTF. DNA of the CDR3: TGTGCCAGCAGTGATGGGCCTGTATATGGCTACACCTTC.

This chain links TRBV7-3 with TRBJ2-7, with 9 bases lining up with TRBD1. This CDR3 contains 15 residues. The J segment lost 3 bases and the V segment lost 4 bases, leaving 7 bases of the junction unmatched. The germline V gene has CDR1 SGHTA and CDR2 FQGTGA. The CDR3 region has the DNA TGTGCCAGCAGCTCCCCCCGGGACAGGGTCTACGAGCAGTACTTC. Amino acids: CASSSPRDRVYEQYF. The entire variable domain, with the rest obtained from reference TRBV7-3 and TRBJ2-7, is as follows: GAGVSQTPSNKVTEKGKYVELRCDPISGHTALYWYRQSLGQGPEFLIYFQGTGAADDSGLPNDRFFAVRPEGSVSTLKIQRTERGDSAVYLCASSSPRDRVYEQYFGPGTRLTVT.

The CDR3 region is CASTNLDQPQHF. As DNA, the CDR3 is TGTGCCAGCACCAATCTAGATCAGCCCCAGCATTTT. The chain employs TRBV28 and TRBJ1-5, with D uncertain. CDR1 and CDR2 (germline): MDHEN, SYDVKM. V lost 7 bases and J lost 5, with 9 bases in between. The CDR3 covers 12 residues.

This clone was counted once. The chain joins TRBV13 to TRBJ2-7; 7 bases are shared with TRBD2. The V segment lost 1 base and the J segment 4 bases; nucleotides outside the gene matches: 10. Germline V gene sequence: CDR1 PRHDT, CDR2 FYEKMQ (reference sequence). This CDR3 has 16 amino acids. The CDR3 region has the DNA TGTGCCAGCAGCTTAGAAGGGCGGGGAGGGCATTACGAGCAGTACTTC. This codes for CASSLEGRGGHYEQYF.

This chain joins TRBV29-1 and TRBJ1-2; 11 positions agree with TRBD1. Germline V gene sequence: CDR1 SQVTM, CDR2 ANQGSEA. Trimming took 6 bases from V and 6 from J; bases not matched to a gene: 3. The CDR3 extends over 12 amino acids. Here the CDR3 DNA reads TGCAGCGTACGGACAGGGGGCAATGGCTACACCTTC. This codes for CSVRTGGNGYTF.

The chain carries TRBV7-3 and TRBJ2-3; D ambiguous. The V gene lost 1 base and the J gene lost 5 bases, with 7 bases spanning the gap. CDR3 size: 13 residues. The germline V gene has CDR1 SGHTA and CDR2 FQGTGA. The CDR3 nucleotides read TGTGCCAGCAGCTTAATGACTTTAGATACGCAGTATTTT. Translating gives CASSLMTLDTQYF.

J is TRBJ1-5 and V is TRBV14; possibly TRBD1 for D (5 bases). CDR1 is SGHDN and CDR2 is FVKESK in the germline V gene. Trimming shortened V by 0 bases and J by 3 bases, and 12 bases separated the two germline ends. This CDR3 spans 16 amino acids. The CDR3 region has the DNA TGTGCCAGCAGCCAAGACAGGGTCGCGAACAATCAGCCCCAGCATTTT. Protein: CASSQDRVANNQPQHF. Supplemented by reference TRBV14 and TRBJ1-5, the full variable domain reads EAGVTQFPSHSVIEKGQTVTLRCDPISGHDNLYWYRRVMGKEIKFLLHFVKESKQDESGMPNNRFLAERTGGTYSTLKVQPAELEDSGVYFCASSQDRVANNQPQHFGDGTRLSIL.

CDR3 residues: CASSSGRGLNSPLHF. CDR3 in DNA: TGTGCCAGCAGTTCTGGCAGGGGGCTCAATTCACCCCTCCACTTT. The rearrangement joins TRBV27 to TRBJ1-6; 8 nucleotides match TRBD1. Germline CDR1 is MNHEY and CDR2 is SMNVEV (reference sequence). Trimming removed 4 bases from V and 7 bases from J; junction bases left unmatched: 6. The length of the CDR3 is 15 residues.

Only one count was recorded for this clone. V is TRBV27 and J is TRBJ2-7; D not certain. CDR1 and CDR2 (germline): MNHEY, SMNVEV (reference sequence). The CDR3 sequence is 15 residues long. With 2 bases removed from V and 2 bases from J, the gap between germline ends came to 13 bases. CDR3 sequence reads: CASSLTGNNPYEQYF. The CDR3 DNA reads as TGTGCCAGCAGTTTAACGGGTAATAACCCCTACGAGCAGTACTTC.

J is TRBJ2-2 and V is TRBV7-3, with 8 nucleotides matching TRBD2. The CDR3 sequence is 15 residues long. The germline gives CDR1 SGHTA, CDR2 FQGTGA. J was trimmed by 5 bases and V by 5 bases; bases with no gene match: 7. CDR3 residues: CASSPSGSGTGELFF. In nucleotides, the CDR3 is TGTGCCAGCAGCCCGAGCGGGAGCGGTACCGGGGAGCTGTTTTTT.

The CDR3 here is CASGPGLEQYF. The CDR3 nucleotides read TGTGCTAGTGGTCCTGGACTAGAGCAGTACTTC. The rearrangement joins TRBV12-5 to TRBJ2-7, with a tentative D call TRBD2 (6 bases). The CDR3 length is 11 residues. V lost 5 bases and J 7 bases, leaving 9 bases between the germline ends. In germline, CDR1 is LGHNT, CDR2 FRNRAP.

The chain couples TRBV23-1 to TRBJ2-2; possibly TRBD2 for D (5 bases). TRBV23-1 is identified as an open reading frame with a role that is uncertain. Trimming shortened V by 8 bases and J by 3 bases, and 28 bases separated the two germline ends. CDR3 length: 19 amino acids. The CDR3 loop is CASLPAGGVQAAYTGELFF. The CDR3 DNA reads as TGCGCCAGCCTCCCGGCGGGTGGTGTTCAAGCAGCCTACACCGGGGAGCTGTTTTTT.

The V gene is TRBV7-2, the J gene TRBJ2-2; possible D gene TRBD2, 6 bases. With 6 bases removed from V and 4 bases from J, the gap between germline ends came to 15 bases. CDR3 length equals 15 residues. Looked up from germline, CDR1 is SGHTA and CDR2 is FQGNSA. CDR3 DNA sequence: TGTGCCAGCAGTACCGTCGGGAGTGTCACCGGGGAGCTGTTTTTT. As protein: CASSTVGSVTGELFF. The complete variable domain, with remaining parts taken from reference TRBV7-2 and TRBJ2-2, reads GAGVSQSPSNKVTEKGKDVELRCDPISGHTALYWYRQSLGQGLEFLIYFQGNSAPDKSGLPSDRFSAERTGGSVSTLTIQRTQQEDSAVYLCASSTVGSVTGELFFGEGSRLTVL.

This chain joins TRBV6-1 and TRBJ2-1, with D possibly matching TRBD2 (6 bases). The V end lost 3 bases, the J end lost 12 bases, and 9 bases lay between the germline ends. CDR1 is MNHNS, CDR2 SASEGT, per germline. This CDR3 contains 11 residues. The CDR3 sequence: CASSDVGGQFF. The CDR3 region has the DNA TGTGCCAGCAGTGATGTGGGAGGGCAGTTCTTC.

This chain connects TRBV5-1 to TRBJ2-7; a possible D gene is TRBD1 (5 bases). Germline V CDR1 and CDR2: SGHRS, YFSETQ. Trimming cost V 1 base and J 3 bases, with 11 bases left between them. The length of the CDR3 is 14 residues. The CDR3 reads CASSLWGRNYEQYF. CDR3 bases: TGCGCCAGCAGCTTGTGGGGCAGGAACTACGAGCAGTACTTC.

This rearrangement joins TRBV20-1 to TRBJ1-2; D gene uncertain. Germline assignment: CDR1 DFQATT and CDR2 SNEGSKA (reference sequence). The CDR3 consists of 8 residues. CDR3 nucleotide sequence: TGCAGCGTCTATGGCTACACCTTC. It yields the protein CSVYGYTF.

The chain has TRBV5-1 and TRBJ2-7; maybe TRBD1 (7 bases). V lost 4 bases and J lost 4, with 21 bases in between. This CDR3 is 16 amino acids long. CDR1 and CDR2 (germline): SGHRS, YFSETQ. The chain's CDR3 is CASSPPRGDSGYEQYF. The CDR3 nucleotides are TGCGCCAGCAGCCCACCCCGCGGGGACAGCGGTTACGAGCAGTACTTC.

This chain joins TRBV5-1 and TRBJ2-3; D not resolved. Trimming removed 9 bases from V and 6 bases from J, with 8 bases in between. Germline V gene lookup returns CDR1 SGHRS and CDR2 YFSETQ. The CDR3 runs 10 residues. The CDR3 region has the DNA TGCGCCACCATGTTGGATACGCAGTATTTT. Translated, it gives CATMLDTQYF.

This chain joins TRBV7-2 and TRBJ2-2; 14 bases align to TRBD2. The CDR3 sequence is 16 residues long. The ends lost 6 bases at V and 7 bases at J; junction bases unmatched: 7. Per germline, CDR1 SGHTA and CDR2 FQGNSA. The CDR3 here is CASRSPGLAGVGELFF. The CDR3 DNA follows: TGTGCCAGCAGATCACCGGGACTAGCGGGAGTCGGGGAGCTGTTTTTT.

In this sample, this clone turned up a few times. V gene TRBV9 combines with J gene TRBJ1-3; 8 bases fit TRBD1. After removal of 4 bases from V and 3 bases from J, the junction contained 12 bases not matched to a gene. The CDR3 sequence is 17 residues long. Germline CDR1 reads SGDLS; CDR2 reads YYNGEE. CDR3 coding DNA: TGTGCCAGCAGCCCGAGGGAGACAGGGGTGCATGGAAACACCATATATTTT. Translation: CASSPRETGVHGNTIYF.

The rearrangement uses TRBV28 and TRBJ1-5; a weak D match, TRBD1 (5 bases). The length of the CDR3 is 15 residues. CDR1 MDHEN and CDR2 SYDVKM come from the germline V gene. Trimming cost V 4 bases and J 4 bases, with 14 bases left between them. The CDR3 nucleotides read TGTGCCAGCAGTTCCCCGGGGGGAGGAAATCAGCCCCAGCATTTT. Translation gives CASSSPGGGNQPQHF.